The clone carrying this TCR beta chain was counted a single time. Its specificity is unknown. The data derive from a study of blood T cells in healthy people across ages. Whole-study results and caveats: TCR beta diversity per million T cells fell roughly linearly with age.

The CDR3 runs to 10 residues. The germline gives CDR1 DFQATT, CDR2 SNEGSKA (reference sequence). Alongside a J-beta primer mix, a sample-barcoded 5' primer served in a second PCR lasting roughly 6 to 12 cycles. TCRdb re-analysed the 5' RACE reads in MiXCR, keeping a single row per CDR3 protein. This sample has 710,000 or so distinct CDR3 sequences, with approximately 29% found just once. Source material: blood. The sequence came from an elderly woman in good health. The V gene is TRBV20-1, the J gene TRBJ1-1; a weak D match, TRBD1 (5 bases). CDR3 nucleotides: TGCAGCCCCAGGGCAGTTGAAGCTTTCTTT. Its translation: CSPRAVEAFF.